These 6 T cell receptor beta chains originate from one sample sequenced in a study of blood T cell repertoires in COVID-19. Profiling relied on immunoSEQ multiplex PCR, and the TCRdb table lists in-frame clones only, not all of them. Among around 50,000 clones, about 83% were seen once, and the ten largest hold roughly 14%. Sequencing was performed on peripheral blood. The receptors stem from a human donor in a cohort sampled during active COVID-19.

The CDR3, as DNA: TGCGCCAGCAGCTTTTCTGGGGCTGATAATTCACCCCTCCACTTT. As protein: CASSFSGADNSPLHF. The chain joins TRBV5-1 to TRBJ1-6, with a weak D call TRBD1 (5 bases). CDR1 SGHRS and CDR2 YFSETQ come from the germline V gene. The CDR3 length is 15 residues. Trimming removed 2 bases from V and 5 bases from J, with 11 bases in between. Supplemented by reference TRBV5-1 and TRBJ1-6, the full variable domain reads KAGVTQTPRYLIKTRGQQVTLSCSPISGHRSVSWYQQTPGQGLQFLFEYFSETQRNKGNFPGRFSGRQFSNSRSEMNVSTLELGDSALYLCASSFSGADNSPLHFGNGTRLTVT.

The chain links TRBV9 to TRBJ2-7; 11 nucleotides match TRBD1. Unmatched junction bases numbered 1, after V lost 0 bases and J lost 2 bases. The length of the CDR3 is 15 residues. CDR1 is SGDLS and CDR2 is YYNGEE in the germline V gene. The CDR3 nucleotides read TGTGCCAGCAGCGTAGAGGGACAGGGGGCCTACGAGCAGTACTTC. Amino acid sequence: CASSVEGQGAYEQYF.

CDR3 sequence: CASSKVRDKEAGELFF. CDR3 nucleotides: TGTGCCAGCAGCAAAGTAAGGGACAAAGAGGCCGGGGAGCTGTTTTTT. The J gene is TRBJ2-2, the V gene TRBV21-1; the table's D gene call, TRBD1, was not cross checked with the DNA. TRBV21-1 is a listed pseudogene. The CDR3 is made up of 16 amino acids.

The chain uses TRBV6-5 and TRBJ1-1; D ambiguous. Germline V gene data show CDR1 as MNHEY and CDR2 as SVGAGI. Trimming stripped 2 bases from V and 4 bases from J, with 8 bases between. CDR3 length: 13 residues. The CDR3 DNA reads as TGTGCCAGCAGTTACAGGTCTAGCACTGAAGCTTTCTTT. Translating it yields CASSYRSSTEAFF.

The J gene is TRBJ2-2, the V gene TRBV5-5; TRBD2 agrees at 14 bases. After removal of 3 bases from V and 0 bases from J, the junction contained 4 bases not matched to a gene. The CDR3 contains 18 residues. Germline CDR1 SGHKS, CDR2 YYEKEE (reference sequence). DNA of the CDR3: TGTGCCAGCAGCTCCGGGACTAGCGGGGGTACGAACACCGGGGAGCTGTTTTTT. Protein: CASSSGTSGGTNTGELFF.

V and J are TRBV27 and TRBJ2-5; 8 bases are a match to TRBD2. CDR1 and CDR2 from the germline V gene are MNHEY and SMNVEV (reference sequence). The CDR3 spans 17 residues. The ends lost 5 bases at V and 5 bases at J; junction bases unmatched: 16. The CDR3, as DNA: TGTGCCAGCAGTCAGGGACAAGCGGGAGTTGGTCGGGAGACCCAGTACTTC. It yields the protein CASSQGQAGVGRETQYF.